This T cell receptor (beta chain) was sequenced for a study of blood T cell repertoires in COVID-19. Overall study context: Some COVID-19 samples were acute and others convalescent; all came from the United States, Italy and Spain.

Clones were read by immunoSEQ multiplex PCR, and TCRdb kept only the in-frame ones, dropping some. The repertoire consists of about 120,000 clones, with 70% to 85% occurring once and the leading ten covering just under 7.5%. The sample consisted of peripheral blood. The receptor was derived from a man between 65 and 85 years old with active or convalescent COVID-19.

This CDR3 reads CASSQERHQPQHF. Here the CDR3 DNA reads TGTGCCAGCAGCCAAGAGAGGCATCAGCCCCAGCATTTT. The rearrangement links TRBV4-2 to TRBJ1-5, with unresolved D. CDR3 size: 13 residues. The germline CDR1 and CDR2 sequences are LGHNA and YNFKEQ. V lost 0 bases and J 5 bases, leaving 5 bases between the germline ends.